The subject of this entry is one TCR beta chain. As yet, its antigen is unknown. Generated by immunoSEQ multiplex PCR, the TCRdb table keeps only in-frame clones and is missing some. The sample includes 90,000 to 120,000 clones, 80% to 90% seen only once; the top ten take around 0.73%. V was cut by 3 bases and J by 5 bases, with 20 bases left in between. The CDR3 sequence is 17 residues long. Germline assignment: CDR1 SGHTA and CDR2 FQGNSA. This specimen belongs to a study of graft-versus-host responses after intestinal transplantation. The receptor was isolated from a human donor who was the organ donor for an intestinal transplant. The chain joins TRBV7-2 to TRBJ1-5; D possibly corresponds to TRBD1 (6 bases). The source material was unstimulated CD4+ T cells sorted from spleen or lymph node cells, sampled before transplant. The CDR3 loop reads CASSLRTGLGADQPQHF. The CDR3 bases are TGTGCCAGCAGCTTGCGGACTGGATTGGGGGCGGATCAGCCCCAGCATTTT.